Following are 29 T cell receptor beta chains from one sample sequenced in a study of cytomegalovirus exposure and HLA in healthy donors (dated by TCRdb to about 2017). The library was obtained by the immunoSEQ multiplex PCR assay. For the multiplex PCR, a mixture combining 60 forward primers for TCR Vbeta segments and 13 reverse primers for TCR Jbeta segments was used. TCRdb holds this immuneACCESS table with in-frame rearrangements only. Some clones are missing; in checked studies, unresolved V genes explain under half, and the rest has no known cause. The record for this sample contains about 170,000 clones. The ten largest clones take up 1.3% of the sample. The specimen sequenced was PBMCs. The receptors come from a woman aged 55-75 years in good health and CMV-seronegative.

V gene TRBV19 combines with J gene TRBJ2-7; TRBD1 matches 7 bases. The germline CDR1 and CDR2 sequences are LNHDA and SQIVND (reference sequence). V shed 7 bases, J shed 2 bases, and the junction held 11 bases outside the gene matches. This CDR3 has 15 residues. CDR3 DNA: TGTGCCAGTAACCCTCGGACAGGACCTACCTACGAGCAGTACTTC. Protein: CASNPRTGPTYEQYF.

This chain connects TRBV7-3 to TRBJ1-1; D is possibly TRBD1 (6 bases). Germline lookup yields CDR1 SGHTA and CDR2 FQGTGA. V was trimmed by 5 bases and J by 4 bases, leaving 17 bases between them. The CDR3 is 15 residues long. The CDR3 loop is CASSPSGVLGTEAFF. CDR3 in DNA: TGTGCCAGCAGCCCTTCAGGGGTATTAGGCACTGAAGCTTTCTTT.

The chain uses TRBV9 and TRBJ1-4; 8 nucleotides agree with TRBD1. This CDR3 contains 16 residues. Germline V gene sequence: CDR1 SGDLS, CDR2 YYNGEE. J gave up 7 bases and V 3 bases, and 11 bases lay outside the gene matches. In nucleotides, the CDR3 is TGTGCCAGCAGCGCAACTCCAGGGGGCGTACGTGAAAAACTGTTTTTT. It translates to CASSATPGGVREKLFF.

The CDR3 coding sequence is TGTGCCAGCAGCGTCATAGGGGTCACTGAAGCTTTCTTT. This sequence encodes CASSVIGVTEAFF. The V gene is TRBV11-2, the J gene TRBJ1-1, with a weak D call TRBD1 (5 bases). The CDR3 spans 13 residues. Trimming shortened V by 5 bases and J by 4 bases, and 11 bases separated the two germline ends. Germline assignment: CDR1 SGHAT and CDR2 FQNNGV. Using reference TRBV11-2 and TRBJ1-1 for the parts outside the CDR3, the full variable domain is EAGVAQSPRYKIIEKRQSVAFWCNPISGHATLYWYQQILGQGPKLLIQFQNNGVVDDSQLPKDRFSAERLKGVDSTLKIQPAKLEDSAVYLCASSVIGVTEAFFGQGTRLTVV.

V usage is TRBV28 and J usage is TRBJ2-1; 8 bases match TRBD2. V lost 10 bases to trimming and J lost 9 bases; unmatched junction nucleotides: 5. Germline CDR1 MDHEN, CDR2 SYDVKM. The CDR3 extends over 11 amino acids. CDR3 coding DNA: TGTGCCACCGGGACTAGGGGTGAGCAGTTCTTC. Amino acid sequence: CATGTRGEQFF.

The chain joins TRBV5-1 to TRBJ2-7; 9 bases align to TRBD1. This CDR3 spans 15 amino acids. Germline assignment: CDR1 SGHRS and CDR2 YFSETQ. The ends lost 1 base at V and 5 bases at J; junction bases unmatched: 7. The CDR3 here is CASSLKQGATNEQYF. The CDR3 DNA reads as TGCGCCAGCAGCTTGAAACAGGGGGCAACGAACGAGCAGTACTTC.

The rearrangement uses TRBV7-2 and TRBJ2-3; D perhaps matches TRBD2 (6 bases). CDR1 is SGHTA and CDR2 is FQGNSA in the germline V gene. Trimming took 5 bases from V and 3 from J, leaving 21 bases between them. The CDR3 runs 17 residues. CDR3 sequence: CASSLRTPFGGTDTQYF. CDR3 DNA: TGTGCCAGCAGCCTACGAACCCCTTTCGGGGGAACAGATACGCAGTATTTT. Combining the CDR3 with reference TRBV7-2 and TRBJ2-3 gives the whole variable domain GAGVSQSPSNKVTEKGKDVELRCDPISGHTALYWYRQSLGQGLEFLIYFQGNSAPDKSGLPSDRFSAERTGGSVSTLTIQRTQQEDSAVYLCASSLRTPFGGTDTQYFGPGTRLTVL.

The V call is TRBV19, the J call TRBJ2-7, with a weak D call TRBD2 (5 bases). The V end lost 3 bases, the J end lost 2 bases, and 14 bases lay between the germline ends. This CDR3 is built from 15 residues. CDR1 is LNHDA, CDR2 SQIVND, per germline (reference sequence). The CDR3 nucleotides read TGTGCCAGTAGTATTTCACTAGAGCGTGCCTACGAGCAGTACTTC. It yields the protein CASSISLERAYEQYF.

The chain carries TRBV28 and TRBJ1-4, with 9 bases identical to TRBD1. The V gene end was trimmed by 3 bases and the J gene end by 10 bases; junction bases not matched to a gene: 9. The CDR3 sequence is 15 residues long. Germline CDR1 reads MDHEN; CDR2 reads SYDVKM. CDR3 DNA: TGTGCCAGCAGTTTCTTGACAGGGGGGAAGACAAAACTGTTTTTT. Protein sequence: CASSFLTGGKTKLFF.

The chain couples TRBV6-6 to TRBJ2-3; the D gene is possibly TRBD1 (5 bases). Germline CDR1 MNHNY, CDR2 SVGAGI (reference sequence). The CDR3 runs 15 residues. V was trimmed by 2 bases and J by 3 bases, leaving 12 bases between them. CDR3 in DNA: TGTGCCAGCAGTTACGGGGCAGGGCCTACAGATACGCAGTATTTT. As protein: CASSYGAGPTDTQYF.

V gene TRBV12-5 combines with J gene TRBJ2-5; TRBD1 aligns across 7 bases. The J call may be incorrect, as the DNA end agrees better with TRBJ2-7. The germline V gene encodes CDR1 LGHNT and CDR2 FRNRAP. The CDR3 length is 17 residues. The CDR3 spells CASGLSLGQSLTYEQYF. The CDR3 coding sequence is TGTGCTAGTGGGTTGTCCTTGGGACAGTCCTTAACCTACGAGCAGTACTTC.

The chain employs TRBV10-3 and TRBJ1-2; 7 bases match TRBD1. V lost 3 bases, J lost 7 bases, and 14 bases stayed unmatched. CDR3 size: 16 residues. Per germline, CDR1 ENHRY and CDR2 SYGVKD. The CDR3 DNA sequence: TGTGCCATCAGTGACCGCCACAGGGGACGCCCTTGTGGCTACACCTTC. This sequence encodes CAISDRHRGRPCGYTF.

This chain joins TRBV29-1 and TRBJ1-5, with D unclear. The CDR3 covers 13 residues. The ends were cut back, 5 bases at V and 5 bases at J, with 13 bases in the middle. From germline, CDR1 is SQVTM and CDR2 ANQGSEA. The CDR3 reads CSVTGSWDQPQHF. DNA of the CDR3: TGCAGCGTTACCGGGTCTTGGGATCAGCCCCAGCATTTT.

The chain links TRBV9 to TRBJ2-1, with D unclear. Germline loops: CDR1 SGDLS, CDR2 YYNGEE. The CDR3 contains 15 residues. V lost 0 bases to trimming and J lost 6 bases, with 13 bases between them. The CDR3 reads CASSVAPTTTNEQFF. CDR3 bases: TGTGCCAGCAGCGTAGCCCCTACTACGACCAATGAGCAGTTCTTC.

The rearrangement uses TRBV7-9 and TRBJ1-3; D unclear. The CDR3 totals 14 residues. Germline CDR1 reads SEHNR; CDR2 reads FQNEAQ (reference sequence). V lost 1 base to trimming and J lost 2 bases, with 6 bases between them. CDR3 nucleotides: TGTGCCAGCAGCTTAGGAGGGACTGGAAACACCATATATTTT. It yields the protein CASSLGGTGNTIYF.

The CDR3 sequence: CASSEGDFYNEQFF. In nucleotides, the CDR3 is TGCGCCAGCAGCGAAGGGGACTTCTACAATGAGCAGTTCTTC. The chain links TRBV5-1 to TRBJ2-1; perhaps TRBD2 as D (6 bases). V lost 4 bases to trimming and J lost 3 bases, with 11 bases between them. CDR1 is SGHRS and CDR2 is YFSETQ in the germline V gene. The CDR3 consists of 14 residues. Drawing the rest from reference TRBV5-1 and TRBJ2-1, the complete variable domain is KAGVTQTPRYLIKTRGQQVTLSCSPISGHRSVSWYQQTPGQGLQFLFEYFSETQRNKGNFPGRFSGRQFSNSRSEMNVSTLELGDSALYLCASSEGDFYNEQFFGPGTRLTVL.

This sequence joins TRBV30 and TRBJ2-5; D unresolved. Looked up from germline, CDR1 is GTSNPN and CDR2 is SVGIG (reference sequence). Trimming stripped 1 base from V and 5 bases from J, with 8 bases between. The CDR3 runs to 12 residues. The CDR3, as DNA: TGTGCCTGGAGTGCAGTCGGGGAGACCCAGTACTTC. This gives the protein CAWSAVGETQYF. Drawing the rest from reference TRBV30 and TRBJ2-5, the complete variable domain is SQTIHQWPATLVQPVGSPLSLECTVEGTSNPNLYWYRQAAGRGLQLLFYSVGIGQISSEVPQNLSASRPQDRQFILSSKKLLLSDSGFYLCAWSAVGETQYFGPGTRLLVL.

The V gene is TRBV5-1, the J gene TRBJ2-1; 9 bases align to TRBD1. J was trimmed by 4 bases and V by 7 bases; bases with no gene match: 3. This CDR3 is built from 13 residues. Germline CDR1 and CDR2: SGHRS and YFSETQ. The CDR3 region has the DNA TGCGCCAGCGGAGGACAGGGGTACAATGAGCAGTTCTTC. Amino acid sequence: CASGGQGYNEQFF.

The chain is built from TRBV7-9 and TRBJ1-1; 8 bases are shared with TRBD1. The V gene end was trimmed by 6 bases and the J gene end by 5 bases; junction bases not matched to a gene: 8. The CDR3 is 14 residues long. Germline V gene lookup returns CDR1 SEHNR and CDR2 FQNEAQ (reference sequence). CDR3 sequence reads: CASSTGQGGTEAFF. The CDR3 region has the DNA TGTGCCAGCAGTACTGGACAGGGCGGAACTGAAGCTTTCTTT.

The chain employs TRBV7-9 and TRBJ2-7, with TRBD1 as a possible D gene (7 bases). This CDR3 has 14 residues. The germline CDR1 and CDR2 sequences are SEHNR and FQNEAQ (reference sequence). The V end lost 7 bases, the J end lost 2 bases, and 15 bases lay between the germline ends. The CDR3 loop is CASKQGDSTYEQYF. CDR3 DNA sequence: TGTGCCAGCAAGCAGGGGGACTCTACCTACGAGCAGTACTTC.

The rearrangement joins TRBV4-1 to TRBJ2-7; 10 bases agree with TRBD2. The CDR3 sequence is 15 residues long. The V gene's germline CDR1 is MGHRA and CDR2 YSYEKL. J was trimmed by 1 base and V by 6 bases; bases with no gene match: 6. The CDR3 reads CASSRTSGASYEQYF. The CDR3 nucleotides read TGCGCCAGCAGTCGGACTAGCGGCGCATCCTACGAGCAGTACTTC.

In regard to this clone: Its ends do not fully match the called genes, so a read error is possible. Different DNA sequences within this sample yield the same CDR3. V gene TRBV5-1 combines with J gene TRBJ1-1, with D possibly being TRBD1 (6 bases). The germline V gene encodes CDR1 SGHRS and CDR2 YFSETQ. This CDR3 spans 13 amino acids. CDR3 bases: TGCGCCAGCAAATACAGGGCGAACACTGAGGCTTTCTTT. This codes for CASKYRANTEAFF.

The V call is TRBV27, the J call TRBJ2-5; a possible D gene is TRBD1 (6 bases). From germline, CDR1 is MNHEY and CDR2 SMNVEV (reference sequence). This CDR3 region has 17 residues. V was shortened by 7 bases and J by 5 bases, with 26 bases between the two germline ends. Here the CDR3 DNA reads TGTGCCAGCATGATTAATATCATACAGGGAACGATGGAGACCCAGTACTTC. Its protein product is CASMINIIQGTMETQYF.

The chain couples TRBV30 to TRBJ1-2; D gene ambiguous. The V gene lost 5 bases and the J gene lost 3 bases, with 13 bases spanning the gap. The germline gives CDR1 GTSNPN, CDR2 SVGIG (reference sequence). This CDR3 is built from 13 residues. CDR3 DNA: TGTGCCTGGGCTCAACAGATATACTATGGCTACACCTTC. Amino acid sequence: CAWAQQIYYGYTF.

This chain links TRBV5-1 with TRBJ1-1; no definite D call. Germline lookup yields CDR1 SGHRS and CDR2 YFSETQ. The ends were cut back, 4 bases at V and 1 base at J, with 14 bases in the middle. The CDR3 loop spans 15 amino acids. The chain's CDR3 is CASSPEVVWNTEAFF. The CDR3 nucleotides read TGCGCCAGCAGCCCGGAGGTGGTTTGGAACACTGAAGCTTTCTTT.

The chain has TRBV4-1 and TRBJ2-3; D possibly corresponds to TRBD2 (5 bases). The CDR3 is 14 residues long. Germline V gives CDR1 MGHRA, CDR2 YSYEKL. The V and J ends lost 0 bases and 3 bases respectively, with 7 bases between them. The CDR3 DNA reads TGCGCCAGCAGCCAAGAGAGGGCTACAGATACGCAGTATTTT. Translation gives CASSQERATDTQYF.

This sequence joins TRBV30 and TRBJ2-5; 7 positions agree with TRBD1. This CDR3 has 13 amino acids. Germline V lookup: CDR1 GTSNPN, CDR2 SVGIG (reference sequence). V gave up 4 bases and J gave up 0 bases; unmatched junction bases: 2. In DNA, the CDR3 is TGTGCCTGGAAGACAGGGTACCAAGAGACCCAGTACTTC. Its translation: CAWKTGYQETQYF.

The chain joins TRBV27 to TRBJ2-7, with 7 bases identical to TRBD2. Germline CDR1 is MNHEY and CDR2 is SMNVEV (reference sequence). The CDR3 is 14 amino acids. J gave up 7 bases and V 2 bases, and 8 bases lay outside the gene matches. The DNA for the CDR3 is TGTGCCAGCAGTTTACGCCTAGCGGCCATGGAGCAGTACTTC. Translated: CASSLRLAAMEQYF.

V and J are TRBV5-1 and TRBJ2-7; D unclear. This CDR3 is built from 12 residues. V was trimmed by 3 bases and J by 3 bases, leaving 7 bases between them. CDR1 is SGHRS and CDR2 is YFSETQ in the germline V gene. CDR3 amino acids: CASSYDNYEQYF. The CDR3 region has the DNA TGCGCCAGCAGCTATGACAACTACGAGCAGTACTTC.